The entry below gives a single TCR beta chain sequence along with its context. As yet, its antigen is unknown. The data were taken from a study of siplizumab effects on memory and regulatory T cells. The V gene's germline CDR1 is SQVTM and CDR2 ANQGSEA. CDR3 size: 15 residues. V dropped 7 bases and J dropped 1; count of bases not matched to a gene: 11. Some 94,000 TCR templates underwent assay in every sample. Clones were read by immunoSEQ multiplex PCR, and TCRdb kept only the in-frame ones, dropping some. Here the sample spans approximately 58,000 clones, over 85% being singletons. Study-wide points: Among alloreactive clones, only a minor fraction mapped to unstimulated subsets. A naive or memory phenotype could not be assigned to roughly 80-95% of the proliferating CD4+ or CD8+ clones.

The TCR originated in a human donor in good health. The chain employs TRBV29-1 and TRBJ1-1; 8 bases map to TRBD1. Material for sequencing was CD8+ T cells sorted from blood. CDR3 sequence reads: CSAGQGTWPNTEAFF. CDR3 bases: TGCAGCGCCGGACAGGGTACGTGGCCGAACACTGAAGCTTTCTTT.